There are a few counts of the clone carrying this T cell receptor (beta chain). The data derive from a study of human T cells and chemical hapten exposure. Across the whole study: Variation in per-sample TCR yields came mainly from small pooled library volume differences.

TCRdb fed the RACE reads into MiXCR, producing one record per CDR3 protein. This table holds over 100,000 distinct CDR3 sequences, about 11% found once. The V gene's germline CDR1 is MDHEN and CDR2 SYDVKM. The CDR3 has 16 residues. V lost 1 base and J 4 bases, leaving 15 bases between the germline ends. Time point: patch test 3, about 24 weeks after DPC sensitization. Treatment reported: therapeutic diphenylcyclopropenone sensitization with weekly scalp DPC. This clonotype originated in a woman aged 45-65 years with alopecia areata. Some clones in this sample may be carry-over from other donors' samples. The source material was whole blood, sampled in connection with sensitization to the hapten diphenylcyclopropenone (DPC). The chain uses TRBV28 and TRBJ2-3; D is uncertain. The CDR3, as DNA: TGTGCCAGCAGTTTATCATGGGCCCCTCCCGCAGATACGCAGTATTTT. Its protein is CASSLSWAPPADTQYF.